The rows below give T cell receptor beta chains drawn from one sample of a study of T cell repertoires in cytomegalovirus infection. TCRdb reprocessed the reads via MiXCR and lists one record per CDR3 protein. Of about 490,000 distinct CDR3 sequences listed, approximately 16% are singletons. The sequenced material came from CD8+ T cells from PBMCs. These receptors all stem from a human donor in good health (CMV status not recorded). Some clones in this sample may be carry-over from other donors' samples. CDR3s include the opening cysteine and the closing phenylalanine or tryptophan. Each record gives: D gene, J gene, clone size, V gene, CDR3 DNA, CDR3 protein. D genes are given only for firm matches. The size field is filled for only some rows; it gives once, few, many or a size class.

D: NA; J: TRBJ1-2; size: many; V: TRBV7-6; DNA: TGTGCCAGCAGCTTCCCTGAGACCCGGGCAGGGGATGGCTACACCTTC; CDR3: CASSFPETRAGDGYTF
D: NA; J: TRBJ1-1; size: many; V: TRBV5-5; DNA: TGTGCCAGCAGTTTCCGACAGAATCGACAATTGAACACTGAAGCTTTCTTT; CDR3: CASSFRQNRQLNTEAFF
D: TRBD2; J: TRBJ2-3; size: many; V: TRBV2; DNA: TGTGCCTCGACTAGCGGGAGGGAGTTGGATACGCAGTATTTT; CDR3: CASTSGRELDTQYF
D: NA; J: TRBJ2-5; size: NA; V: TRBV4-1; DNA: TGCGCCAGCAGCCAAGTGGGAAGAGGTGTTAAAGAGACCCAGTACTTC; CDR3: CASSQVGRGVKETQYF
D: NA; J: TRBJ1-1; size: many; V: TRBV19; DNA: TGTGCCAGTAGTTTTAGGGGGGGAAGCACTGAAGCTTTCTTT; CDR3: CASSFRGGSTEAFF
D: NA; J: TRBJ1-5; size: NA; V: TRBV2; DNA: TGTGCCAGCAGTGCTGGGGGTCGTCAGCCCCAGCATTTT; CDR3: CASSAGGRQPQHF
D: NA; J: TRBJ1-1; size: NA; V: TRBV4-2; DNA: TGTGCCAGCAGCCTCGAGTCCATGAACACTGAAGCTTTCTTT; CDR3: CASSLESMNTEAFF
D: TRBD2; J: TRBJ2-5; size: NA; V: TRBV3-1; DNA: TGTGCCAGCGCACCGGGACTAGTCGTTTTCCAAGAGACCCAGTACTTC; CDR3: CASAPGLVVFQETQYF
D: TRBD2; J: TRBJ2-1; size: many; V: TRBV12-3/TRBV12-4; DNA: TGTGCCAGCAGTTTCCCTTCGGGGCGGGGGGGTGAGCAGTTCTTC; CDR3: CASSFPSGRGGEQFF
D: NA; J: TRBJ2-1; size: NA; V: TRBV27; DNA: TGTGCCAGCGGAAAAGCCAGGGATGAGCAGTTCTTC; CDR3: CASGKARDEQFF
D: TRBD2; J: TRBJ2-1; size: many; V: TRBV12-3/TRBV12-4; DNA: TGTGCCAGCACCATGACGGGGGGCTCCTACAATGAGCAGTTCTTC; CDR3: CASTMTGGSYNEQFF
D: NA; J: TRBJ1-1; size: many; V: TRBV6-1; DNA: TGTGCCAGCAGTTGGGACCGACAGTACACTGAAGCTTTCTTT; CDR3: CASSWDRQYTEAFF
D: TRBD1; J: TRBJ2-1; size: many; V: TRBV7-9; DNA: TGTGCCAGCAGCCCCGGGACAGCTCCCCTCAATGAGCAGTTCTTC; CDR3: CASSPGTAPLNEQFF
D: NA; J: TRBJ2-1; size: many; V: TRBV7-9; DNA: TGTGCCAGCAGCCCGGACTATCTCTCCACCGATGAGCAGTTCTTC; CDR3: CASSPDYLSTDEQFF
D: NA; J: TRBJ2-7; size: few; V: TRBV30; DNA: TGTGCCTGGAGTGTTTGGGGTCGCGAGCAGTACTTC; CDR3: CAWSVWGREQYF
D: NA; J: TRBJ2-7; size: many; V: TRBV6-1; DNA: TGTGCCAGCAGTTCGGACTCCCGGGACAAGTCCTACGAGCAGTACTTC; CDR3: CASSSDSRDKSYEQYF
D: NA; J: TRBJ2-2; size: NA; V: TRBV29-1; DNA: TGCAGCGCCTGGGGTGGGACGGTGAACACCGGGGAGCTGTTTTTT; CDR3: CSAWGGTVNTGELFF
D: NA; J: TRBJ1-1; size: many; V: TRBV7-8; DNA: TGTGCCAGCAGCTTGGACCTGAAAAACACTGAAGCTTTCTTT; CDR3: CASSLDLKNTEAFF